The entry below describes one T cell receptor (beta chain). CD45RO-negative, CCR7-positively selected cells formed the naive CD8 fraction, excluding terminally differentiated effector memory CD45RA+ cells. The study drew all its donors from Caucasian adults living in Nashville, Tennessee. The data are from a study of shared clonotypes between healthy human individuals. The CDR3 extends over 13 amino acids. The V end was cut by 6 bases, the J end by 0 bases, with 9 bases between. Germline lookup yields CDR1 LNHDA and CDR2 SQIVND (reference sequence). Assay: immunoSEQ multiplex PCR; the TCRdb copy retains only in-frame clones and omits some. Of about 700,000 clones in the sample, around 90% were seen once.

The chain uses TRBV19 and TRBJ2-7; no firm D call. Material for sequencing was naive CD8+ T cells sorted from blood. This sequence originates from a young man in good health. CDR3 sequence (DNA): TGTGCCAGTAGCTATAAAGGCTCCTACGAGCAGTACTTC. It codes for CASSYKGSYEQYF.